This T cell receptor beta chain was profiled in a study of blood T cell repertoires in COVID-19. The wider study: The study drew acute and convalescent COVID-19 samples from the United States, Italy and Spain. Nucleic acid was either cDNA or gDNA, and it came from T cells, B-cell-depleted T cells, or PBMCs.

The Seattle patients joined while their infection was active and were tracked longitudinally afterward. This clone has only one observation. The table came from immunoSEQ multiplex PCR; TCRdb's copy has only in-frame clones and leaves some out. This table holds 70,000 or so clones, 65% to 85% found once. The specimen sequenced was peripheral blood. This receptor was identified in a man aged 45-60 years with COVID-19, enrolled during active disease.

This CDR3 is CASSYQTALGWYF. DNA of the CDR3: TGTGCCAGCAGTTACCAGACAGCCCTGGGATGGTACTTC. The chain uses TRBV6-5 and TRBJ2-7; D possibly corresponds to TRBD1 (5 bases). The CDR3 runs 13 residues. Germline V gene sequence: CDR1 MNHEY, CDR2 SVGAGI. The V end lost 2 bases, the J end lost 12 bases, and 17 bases lay between the germline ends.